The 5 T cell receptor beta chains presented below share a single source sample, sequenced in a study of CD8+CD57+ T cells in acquired aplastic anemia. Selection for sequencing was limited to patients who had shown CD8+CD57+ cell expansion by flow cytometry. Genomic DNA, the template, was used for profiling of the TCR beta VDJ and CDR3. TCRdb redid the calling of the reads with MiXCR, one entry per CDR3 protein. The sample shows 150,000 to 200,000 distinct CDR3 sequences, 45% to 55% of them seen only once. What was sequenced was sorted CD4+, CD8+, or CD8+CD57+ T cells (not recorded which) from PBMCs. Every receptor here comes from a human donor with aplastic anemia.

As concerns this clonotype: Here the CDR3 omits its conserved ending phenylalanine or tryptophan, so a read error is the likely source. J is TRBJ1-5 and V is TRBV2; D is unresolved. The V end lost 2 bases, the J end lost 1 base, and 6 bases lay between the germline ends. Per the germline V gene, CDR1 is SNHLY and CDR2 is FYNNEI. The CDR3 is 14 amino acids. The CDR3 loop is CASSESWSNQPQHL. CDR3 coding DNA: TGTGCCAGCAGTGAATCGTGGAGCAATCAGCCCCAGCATCTT.

The chain employs TRBV10-3 and TRBJ1-3, with no clear D. The CDR3 runs to 14 residues. V lost 6 bases and J 3 bases, leaving 12 bases between the germline ends. Germline CDR1 reads ENHRY; CDR2 reads SYGVKD. The CDR3 region has the DNA TGTGCCATCAGGAGGGAGGAAGATGGAAACACCATATATTTT. It specifies CAIRREEDGNTIYF.

Comment on this clonotype: This may be a read error: a much more frequent sequence differs by one nucleotide. This chain joins TRBV11-2 and TRBJ2-7; TRBD1 or TRBD2 may be the D gene (5 bases each). The CDR3 is 14 amino acids. Trimming cost V 1 base and J 3 bases, with 10 bases left between them. Germline V CDR1 and CDR2: SGHAT, FQNNGV. The DNA for the CDR3 is TGTGCCAGCAGCTTAGGGGGGACCCTCTACGAGCAGTACTTC. Protein product: CASSLGGTLYEQYF.

The chain combines TRBV20-1 with TRBJ2-7; 8 bases agree with TRBD1. CDR3 length: 14 residues. With 3 bases clipped from V and 2 bases from J, the junction kept 6 bases outside the gene matches. CDR1 is DFQATT, CDR2 SNEGSKA, per germline (reference sequence). This CDR3 is CSASRTGIAYEQYF. The CDR3 nucleotides read TGCAGTGCTAGTAGGACAGGGATTGCCTACGAGCAGTACTTC.

V and J are TRBV7-3 and TRBJ1-2; tentative D call: TRBD1 (6 bases). This CDR3 has 13 amino acids. Trimming left V 5 bases short and J 10 bases short, with 17 bases between. Germline V gene sequence: CDR1 SGHTA, CDR2 FQGTGA. The CDR3 protein is CASSAQGFIDYTF. CDR3 nucleotide sequence: TGTGCCAGCAGCGCCCAGGGGTTCATCGACTACACCTTC.